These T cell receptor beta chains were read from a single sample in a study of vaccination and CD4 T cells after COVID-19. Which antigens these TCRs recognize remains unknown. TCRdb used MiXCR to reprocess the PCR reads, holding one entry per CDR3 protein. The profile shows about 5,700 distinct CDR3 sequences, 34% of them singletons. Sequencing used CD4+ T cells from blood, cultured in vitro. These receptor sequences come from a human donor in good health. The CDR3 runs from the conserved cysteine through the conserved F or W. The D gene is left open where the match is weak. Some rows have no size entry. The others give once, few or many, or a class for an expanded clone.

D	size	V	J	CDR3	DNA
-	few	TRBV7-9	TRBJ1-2	CASSSDTYGYTF	TGTGCCAGCAGCTCCGATACTTATGGCTACACCTTC
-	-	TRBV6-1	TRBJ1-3	CASIEHSGNTIYF	TGTGCCAGCATTGAGCACTCTGGAAACACCATATATTTT
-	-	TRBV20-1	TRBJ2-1	CSARHNNEQFF	TGCAGTGCTAGACACAACAATGAGCAGTTCTTC
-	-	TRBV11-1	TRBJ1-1	CASSLLWGGDTEAFF	TGTGCCAGCAGCTTACTTTGGGGAGGGGACACTGAAGCTTTCTTT
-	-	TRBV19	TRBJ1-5	CASSIVAADQPQHF	TGTGCCAGTAGTATCGTGGCAGCGGATCAGCCCCAGCATTTT
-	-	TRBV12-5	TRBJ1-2	CASGSPGLGGYTF	TGTGCTAGTGGTTCCCCTGGGCTAGGTGGCTACACCTTC
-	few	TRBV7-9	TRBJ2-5	CASSFSQETQYF	TGTGCCAGCAGCTTTTCCCAGGAGACCCAGTACTTC
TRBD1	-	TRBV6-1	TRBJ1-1	CASRRTGNTEAFF	TGTGCCAGCAGAAGGACAGGGAACACTGAAGCTTTCTTT
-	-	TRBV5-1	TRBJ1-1	CASSFEAPTEAFF	TGCGCCAGCAGCTTCGAGGCTCCCACTGAAGCTTTCTTT
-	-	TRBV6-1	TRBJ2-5	CASSRLEGGETQCF	TGTGCCAGCAGCCGTCTAGAGGGGGGCGAGACCCAGTGCTTC
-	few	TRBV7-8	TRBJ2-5	CASSLGLGVRGMETQYF	TGTGCCAGCAGCTTAGGCTTGGGGGTCAGGGGTATGGAGACCCAGTACTTC
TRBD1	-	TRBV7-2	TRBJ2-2	CASSPTGAGELFF	TGTGCCAGCAGCCCCACAGGGGCCGGGGAGCTGTTTTTT
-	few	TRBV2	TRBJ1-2	CASREKADYGYTF	TGTGCCAGCAGGGAAAAGGCCGACTATGGCTACACCTTC
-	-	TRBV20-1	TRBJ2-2	CSARTVGQANTGELFF	TGCAGTGCTAGAACCGTGGGACAAGCGAACACCGGGGAGCTGTTTTTT
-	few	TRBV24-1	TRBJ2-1	CATSDTGYEQFF	TGTGCCACCAGTGATACAGGGTATGAGCAGTTCTTC